What follows are 11 T cell receptor beta chains derived from one specimen sequenced in a study of identifying expanded T cells in peripheral blood. The repertoire was sequenced with immunoSEQ multiplex PCR; TCRdb's copy has only in-frame clones and lacks some. The sample consists of about 110,000 clones, around 89% of them appearing once. Sequencing was carried out using blood. The source of these receptors is a person aged 18-69 years in good health.

V is TRBV7-2 and J is TRBJ1-1, with a tentative D call TRBD1 (6 bases). V lost 2 bases, J lost 6 bases, and 10 bases lay in between. This CDR3 has 13 amino acids. Germline loops: CDR1 SGHTA, CDR2 FQGNSA. This chain's CDR3 is CASSLIRGPEAFF. In DNA, the CDR3 is TGTGCCAGCAGCTTAATCAGGGGTCCTGAAGCTTTCTTT.

The chain is built from TRBV5-6 and TRBJ2-3; TRBD1 or TRBD2 may be the D gene (6 bases each). With 2 bases removed from V and 4 bases from J, the gap between germline ends came to 17 bases. The CDR3 is 16 residues long. The germline CDR1 and CDR2 sequences are SGHDT and YYEEEE. CDR3 in amino acids: CASSFWGASSADTQYF. The CDR3 region has the DNA TGTGCCAGCAGCTTCTGGGGGGCAAGCTCCGCAGATACGCAGTATTTT.

The gene calls are TRBV6-5 and TRBJ1-1, with D uncertain. V was trimmed by 6 bases and J by 3 bases, leaving 5 bases between them. Germline V gives CDR1 MNHEY, CDR2 SVGAGI. The length of the CDR3 is 11 residues. CDR3 region: CASSTYTEAFF. The CDR3, as DNA: TGTGCCAGCAGCACCTACACTGAAGCTTTCTTT.

The genes are TRBV11-2 and TRBJ1-1; 9 positions agree with TRBD1. The trim removed 5 bases at V and 12 bases at J, leaving 7 bases unmatched. The germline V gene has CDR1 SGHAT and CDR2 FQNNGV. The CDR3 has 12 residues. Here the CDR3 reads CASSPGTGPTFF. CDR3 in DNA: TGTGCCAGCAGCCCCGGGACAGGGCCCACTTTCTTT. Full variable domain (missing parts from reference TRBV11-2 and TRBJ1-1): EAGVAQSPRYKIIEKRQSVAFWCNPISGHATLYWYQQILGQGPKLLIQFQNNGVVDDSQLPKDRFSAERLKGVDSTLKIQPAKLEDSAVYLCASSPGTGPTFFGQGTRLTVV.

The rearrangement joins TRBV5-1 to TRBJ2-3; a weak D match, TRBD1 (5 bases). Germline V lookup: CDR1 SGHRS, CDR2 YFSETQ. The CDR3 is made up of 16 amino acids. V dropped 4 bases and J dropped 3 bases, with 18 bases sitting between them. The CDR3: CASSPPRGKGTDTQYF. The CDR3 bases are TGCGCCAGCAGCCCCCCCCGAGGAAAGGGGACAGATACGCAGTATTTT.

The chain combines TRBV11-3 with TRBJ2-7; the D is unclear. The V gene's germline CDR1 is SGHNT and CDR2 YENEEA. The CDR3 spans 12 residues. V shed 0 bases and J shed 6 bases, with 6 bases lying between them. The CDR3 DNA is TGTGCCAGCAGCTTAGATGGTCGCGAGCAGTACTTC. It codes for CASSLDGREQYF.

The chain couples TRBV6-6 to TRBJ1-2, with D unclear. V was pared by 0 bases and J by 8 bases, with 10 bases between. This CDR3 has 13 residues. Per germline, CDR1 MNHNY and CDR2 SVGAGI (reference sequence). This CDR3 is CASSYSRPFGYTF. In nucleotides, the CDR3 is TGTGCCAGCAGTTACTCGCGACCTTTCGGCTACACCTTC.

This chain uses TRBV5-6 with TRBJ2-3; D is undetermined. CDR1 SGHDT and CDR2 YYEEEE come from the germline V gene. This CDR3 spans 14 amino acids. Trimming pared 0 bases from V and 0 bases from J, leaving 5 bases between. CDR3 sequence reads: CASSLGASTDTQYF. The CDR3 DNA is TGTGCCAGCAGCTTGGGCGCTAGCACAGATACGCAGTATTTT. Variable domain in full (rest from reference TRBV5-6 and TRBJ2-3): DAGVTQSPTHLIKTRGQQVTLRCSPKSGHDTVSWYQQALGQGPQFIFQYYEEEERQRGNFPDRFSGHQFPNYSSELNVNALLLGDSALYLCASSLGASTDTQYFGPGTRLTVL.

This chain uses TRBV9 with TRBJ2-5; TRBD2 matches at 7 bases. This CDR3 has 14 amino acids. Germline CDR1 is SGDLS and CDR2 is YYNGEE. The ends lost 0 bases at V and 2 bases at J; junction bases unmatched: 1. The CDR3 sequence: CASSVGGGQETQYF. In DNA form, the CDR3 reads TGTGCCAGCAGCGTAGGCGGGGGACAAGAGACCCAGTACTTC.

V gene TRBV5-1 combines with J gene TRBJ2-5, with D uncertain. The CDR3 extends over 11 amino acids. Germline V gene data show CDR1 as SGHRS and CDR2 as YFSETQ. V lost 4 bases to trimming and J lost 5 bases, with 6 bases between them. The CDR3 nucleotides read TGCGCCAGCAGCAGTTGGGAGACCCAGTACTTC. It is translated as CASSSWETQYF.

The chain is built from TRBV6-6 and TRBJ1-5; TRBD1 might be the D (5 bases). Germline CDR1 reads MNHNY; CDR2 reads SVGAGI (reference sequence). The CDR3 runs 14 residues. V was clipped by 4 bases and J by 2 bases, with 9 bases between them. CDR3 region: CASSSQGGNQPQHF. CDR3 bases: TGTGCCAGCAGTTCTCAAGGGGGCAATCAGCCCCAGCATTTT.